This TCR beta chain was sequenced during a study of blood T cell repertoires in COVID-19. About the research overall: Italy, Spain and the United States were the sources of the convalescent and acute COVID-19 samples.

This CDR3 has 16 residues. From germline, CDR1 is SGHNT and CDR2 YYREEE (reference sequence). The junction had 6 bases not matched to a gene; V was cut back by 4 bases and J by 0 bases. Here immunoSEQ multiplex PCR was the method, and the copy in TCRdb shows in-frame clones only, minus some. The sample includes 130,000 to 150,000 clones, more than 75% seen only once; the top ten take roughly 13%. In its sample, this clone was seen a few times. The receptor was derived from a man aged 55-75 years with active or convalescent COVID-19. The sequenced sample was peripheral blood. The chain combines TRBV5-4 with TRBJ2-7, with 11 bases identical to TRBD2. DNA for the CDR3: TGTGCCAGCAGCCCAAGAACTAGCGGGAGCTCCTACGAGCAGTACTTC. This sequence encodes CASSPRTSGSSYEQYF.